A single sample is the source of the 25 T cell receptor beta chains below, sequenced in a study of T-cell memory formation after mild COVID-19. One entry per CDR3 protein, called by TCRdb with MiXCR from the 5' RACE reads. The repertoire has 250,000 or so distinct CDR3 sequences, more than 15% of them found once; the top ten carry under 30%. The sample taken for sequencing was PBMCs or a T cell subset sorted from them (not recorded which). The receptors originated from a young man who had mild COVID-19 (a few samples of this study predate the infection). Cell type and time point are not known.

The chain uses TRBV5-1 and TRBJ2-5; 11 bases agree with TRBD1. V dropped 4 bases and J dropped 1; count of bases not matched to a gene: 3. CDR1 is SGHRS, CDR2 YFSETQ, per germline. CDR3 length equals 15 residues. This chain's CDR3 is CASSAGQGAQETQYF. In DNA, the CDR3 is TGCGCCAGCAGCGCTGGACAGGGGGCCCAAGAGACCCAGTACTTC.

The chain has TRBV29-1 and TRBJ1-1, with D maybe TRBD1 (5 bases). Trimming removed 7 bases from V and 0 bases from J, with 27 bases in between. Germline lookup yields CDR1 SQVTM and CDR2 ANQGSEA. The CDR3 spans 18 residues. CDR3 in DNA: TGCAGCGCCGGCTCACGAGACAGTTACACTTTCATGAACACTGAAGCTTTCTTT. This translates into CSAGSRDSYTFMNTEAFF.

The chain combines TRBV20-1 with TRBJ1-2, with 12 bases fitting TRBD1. From germline, CDR1 is DFQATT and CDR2 SNEGSKA (reference sequence). This CDR3 is built from 18 residues. J was trimmed by 5 bases and V by 2 bases; bases with no gene match: 15. The CDR3 nucleotides are TGCAGTGCTAGAAATCGTCGGGACAGGGGGCCTTGGGTTTATGGCTACACCTTC. It encodes CSARNRRDRGPWVYGYTF.

This clonotype was observed at least ten times. The V call is TRBV5-5, the J call TRBJ1-6; 11 bases match TRBD1. The CDR3 runs 19 residues. CDR1 and CDR2 (germline): SGHKS, YYEKEE (reference sequence). The V segment lost 1 base and the J segment 14 bases; nucleotides outside the gene matches: 20. The chain's CDR3 is CASSLRTPGTGGPGVSLHF. The CDR3 bases are TGTGCCAGCAGCTTGCGGACCCCCGGGACAGGGGGACCGGGTGTGTCCCTCCACTTT.

This chain uses TRBV6-2 or TRBV6-3 with TRBJ1-1; 9 nucleotides align to TRBD1. The CDR3 covers 13 residues. Looked up from germline, CDR1 is MNHEY and CDR2 is SVGEGT. V lost 6 bases, J lost 3 bases, and 2 bases stayed unmatched. The chain's CDR3 is CASRTGGHTEAFF. CDR3 sequence (DNA): TGTGCCAGCAGGACAGGGGGGCACACTGAAGCTTTCTTT.

The chain uses TRBV12-3 or TRBV12-4 and TRBJ2-2; maybe TRBD1 (5 bases). CDR3 length equals 15 residues. V was shortened by 4 bases and J by 8 bases, with 17 bases between the two germline ends. In DNA form, the CDR3 reads TGTGCCAGCAGTTACCTTGCAGGGTCGTCAGGGGAGCTGTTTTTT. Amino acid sequence: CASSYLAGSSGELFF.

CDR3 bases: TGTGCCACCAGCAGAGAGTTGACAGGGGCCTATGGCTACACCTTC. Its protein product is CATSRELTGAYGYTF. V gene TRBV15 combines with J gene TRBJ1-2; 8 bases agree with TRBD1. The CDR3 has 15 residues. Germline V lookup: CDR1 LNHNV, CDR2 YYDKDF (reference sequence). Trimming removed 0 bases from V and 4 bases from J; junction bases left unmatched: 4.

V is TRBV19 and J is TRBJ1-2; 10 nucleotides match TRBD1. The CDR3 spans 15 residues. Per the germline V gene, CDR1 is LNHDA and CDR2 is SQIVND (reference sequence). V lost 3 bases, J lost 5 bases, and 6 bases stayed unmatched. CDR3 DNA: TGTGCCAGTAGTATCCCGGGACAGGGGTTATATGGCTACACCTTC. This sequence encodes CASSIPGQGLYGYTF.

This clonotype came up a few times. The J gene is TRBJ1-1, the V gene TRBV7-2; TRBD1 matches at 8 bases. The J segment lost 10 bases and the V segment lost 5 bases, leaving 6 bases of the junction unmatched. Germline V CDR1 and CDR2: SGHTA, FQGNSA. CDR3 length: 12 amino acids. The CDR3 DNA follows: TGTGCCAGCAGCGTAGACAGGGGAAGAGCTTTCTTT. Its protein is CASSVDRGRAFF. The full variable domain, in which reference TRBV7-2 and TRBJ1-1 provide the parts outside the CDR3, is GAGVSQSPSNKVTEKGKDVELRCDPISGHTALYWYRQSLGQGLEFLIYFQGNSAPDKSGLPSDRFSAERTGGSVSTLTIQRTQQEDSAVYLCASSVDRGRAFFGQGTRLTVV.

As DNA, the CDR3 is TGTGCCAGCAGTGATTGGGGACAGGGTAATGAAAAACTGTTTTTT. Amino acids: CASSDWGQGNEKLFF. The rearrangement uses TRBV2 and TRBJ1-4; 9 bases are shared with TRBD1. Germline CDR1 SNHLY, CDR2 FYNNEI. The CDR3 is made up of 15 amino acids. Trimming removed 3 bases from V and 4 bases from J; junction bases left unmatched: 3.

V and J are TRBV7-9 and TRBJ2-7; 8 nucleotides line up with TRBD1. The V gene end was trimmed by 5 bases and the J gene end by 2 bases; junction bases not matched to a gene: 2. CDR1 and CDR2 from the germline V gene are SEHNR and FQNEAQ (reference sequence). There are 13 residues in the CDR3. The CDR3 bases are TGTGCCAGCAGCCGGGACAGGCCCTACGAGCAGTACTTC. Residues: CASSRDRPYEQYF.

This clonotype was seen a few times. This chain joins TRBV2 and TRBJ2-6, with D hard to call. The CDR3 is made up of 13 amino acids. V shed 6 bases and J shed 3 bases, with 6 bases lying between them. Germline CDR1 is SNHLY and CDR2 is FYNNEI. The CDR3 coding sequence is TGTGCCAGCAGGAATCTTGGGGCCAACGTCCTGACTTTC. It is translated as CASRNLGANVLTF.

This clonotype was seen only a few times. The rearrangement joins TRBV9 to TRBJ2-3; tentative D call: TRBD2 (5 bases). There are 14 residues in the CDR3. Per germline, CDR1 SGDLS and CDR2 YYNGEE. With 2 bases removed from V and 0 bases from J, the gap between germline ends came to 7 bases. The CDR3 nucleotides are TGTGCCAGCAGCGTCCCGGGGAGCACAGATACGCAGTATTTT. Its protein is CASSVPGSTDTQYF.

This clonotype was seen a few times. This chain joins TRBV9 and TRBJ2-5, with TRBD1 identical over 10 bases. The CDR3 extends over 14 amino acids. V was pared by 3 bases and J by 5 bases, with 4 bases of the junction left unmatched. CDR1 and CDR2 from the germline V gene are SGDLS and YYNGEE. The CDR3 spells CASSEGQGGETQYF. CDR3 coding DNA: TGTGCCAGCAGCGAAGGACAGGGGGGCGAGACCCAGTACTTC.

The V call is TRBV9, the J call TRBJ1-5, with 8 bases identical to TRBD1. The CDR3 contains 15 residues. J lost 4 bases, V lost 4 bases, and 7 bases had no gene match. Germline assignment: CDR1 SGDLS and CDR2 YYNGEE. CDR3 in DNA: TGTGCCAGCAGCTCCCAGGGGGCTCGAAATCAGCCCCAGCATTTT. Protein: CASSSQGARNQPQHF.

A few counts support this clonotype. The chain uses TRBV7-9 and TRBJ1-1; 7 bases fit TRBD1. Germline assignment: CDR1 SEHNR and CDR2 FQNEAQ (reference sequence). Trimming cost V 5 bases and J 7 bases; bases outside gene matches: 7. The CDR3 covers 13 residues. This CDR3 reads CASSRGQKDEAFF. In DNA, the CDR3 is TGTGCCAGCAGCAGGGGACAGAAGGATGAAGCTTTCTTT.

The chain employs TRBV2 and TRBJ2-3, with TRBD2 matching over 13 bases. The germline gives CDR1 SNHLY, CDR2 FYNNEI. This CDR3 has 15 residues. The ends lost 8 bases at V and 4 bases at J; junction bases unmatched: 6. CDR3 loop: CASGRTSGGPDTQYF. Written as DNA, the CDR3 is TGTGCCAGCGGTAGGACTAGCGGGGGCCCAGATACGCAGTATTTT.

This sequence joins TRBV5-1 and TRBJ2-5; possible D gene TRBD2, 6 bases. This CDR3 is 16 amino acids long. Germline CDR1 SGHRS, CDR2 YFSETQ. Between the trimmed V and J ends, which lost 0 bases and 0 bases, there was a span of 12 bases. The CDR3 sequence: CASSLVGRGNQETQYF. Here the CDR3 DNA reads TGCGCCAGCAGCTTGGTTGGGCGGGGAAACCAAGAGACCCAGTACTTC.

This clonotype was counted at least ten times. V usage is TRBV12-3 or TRBV12-4 and J usage is TRBJ2-3; no clear D gene. Trimming took 4 bases from V and 2 from J, leaving 7 bases between them. The CDR3 is 13 amino acids. The CDR3 region has the DNA TGTGCCAGCAGTTCGGGCCACACAGATACGCAGTATTTT. The encoded protein is CASSSGHTDTQYF.

This clonotype was found a few times. The genes are TRBV4-3 and TRBJ2-3; D remains unclear. Trimming removed 0 bases from V and 4 bases from J, with 14 bases in between. CDR3 size: 16 residues. Germline assignment: CDR1 LGHNA and CDR2 YSLEER. The DNA of the CDR3 is TGCGCCAGCAGCCAAGATATAGGTACTTACGCAGATACGCAGTATTTT. Translating gives CASSQDIGTYADTQYF.

V is TRBV4-3 and J is TRBJ1-4; the D is unclear. Trimming pared 0 bases from V and 6 bases from J, leaving 14 bases between. Looked up from germline, CDR1 is LGHNA and CDR2 is YSLEER. The CDR3 spans 16 residues. CDR3 amino acids: CASSQDLPRTYEKLFF. DNA for the CDR3: TGCGCCAGCAGCCAAGATCTTCCCCGGACGTATGAAAAACTGTTTTTT.

The CDR3 region is CASSPYQVGDSPLHF. CDR3 in DNA: TGTGCCAGCAGCCCCTACCAGGTCGGGGATTCACCCCTCCACTTT. V usage is TRBV7-2 and J usage is TRBJ1-6, with no clear D. The CDR3 has 15 amino acids. The germline V and J ends were trimmed by 5 bases and 8 bases, with 16 bases remaining between them. Germline-derived CDR1 and CDR2 are SGHTA and FQGNSA.

This clonotype occurred many times. The chain links TRBV5-1 to TRBJ1-5; the D gene is possibly TRBD1 (5 bases). CDR3 size: 15 residues. The ends were cut back, 3 bases at V and 0 bases at J, with 10 bases in the middle. In germline, CDR1 is SGHRS, CDR2 YFSETQ. In DNA, the CDR3 is TGCGCCAGCAGCTCCGGGACGGGTAGCAATCAGCCCCAGCATTTT. This sequence encodes CASSSGTGSNQPQHF.

The chain joins TRBV7-9 to TRBJ2-2; D tentatively reads TRBD1 or TRBD2 (5 bases each). The CDR3 is made up of 13 amino acids. V lost 10 bases and J lost 0, with 9 bases in between. Germline CDR1 SEHNR, CDR2 FQNEAQ (reference sequence). The CDR3 bases are TGTGCCACGGGACCATCGAACACCGGGGAGCTGTTTTTT. Residues: CATGPSNTGELFF.

In this sample, this clonotype turned up a few times. The rearrangement links TRBV28 to TRBJ2-1; D not certain. The CDR3 sequence is 12 residues long. Trimming left V 8 bases short and J 3 bases short, with 8 bases between. CDR1 is MDHEN, CDR2 SYDVKM, per germline. For the CDR3, the DNA is TGTGCCAGCGAGGCGGTCTACAATGAGCAGTTCTTC. It is translated as CASEAVYNEQFF.